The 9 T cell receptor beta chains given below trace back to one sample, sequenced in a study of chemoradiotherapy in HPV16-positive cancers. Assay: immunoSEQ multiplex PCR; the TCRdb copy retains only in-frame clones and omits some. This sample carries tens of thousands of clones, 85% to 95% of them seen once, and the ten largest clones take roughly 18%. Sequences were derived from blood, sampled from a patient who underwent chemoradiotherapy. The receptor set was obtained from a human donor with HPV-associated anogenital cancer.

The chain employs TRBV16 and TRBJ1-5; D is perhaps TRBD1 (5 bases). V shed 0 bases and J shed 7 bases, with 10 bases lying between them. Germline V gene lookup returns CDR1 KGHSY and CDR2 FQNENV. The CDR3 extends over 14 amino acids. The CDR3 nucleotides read TGTGCCAGCAGCCAATCCAGGGTTGGGCAGCCCCAGCATTTT. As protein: CASSQSRVGQPQHF.

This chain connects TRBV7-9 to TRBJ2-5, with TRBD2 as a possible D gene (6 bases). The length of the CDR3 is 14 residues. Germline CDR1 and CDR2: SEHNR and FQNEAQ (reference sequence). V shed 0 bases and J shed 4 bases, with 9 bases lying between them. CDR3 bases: TGTGCCAGCAGCTTAGCGGAGGGGACAGAGACCCAGTACTTC. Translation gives CASSLAEGTETQYF.

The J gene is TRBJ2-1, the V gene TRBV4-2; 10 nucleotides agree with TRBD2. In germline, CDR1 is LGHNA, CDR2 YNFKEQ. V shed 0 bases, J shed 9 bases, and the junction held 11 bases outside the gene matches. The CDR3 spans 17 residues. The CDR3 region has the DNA TGTGCCAGCAGCCAAGATCATGGGATAGCGGGAGGAGTTGAGCAGTTCTTC. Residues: CASSQDHGIAGGVEQFF.

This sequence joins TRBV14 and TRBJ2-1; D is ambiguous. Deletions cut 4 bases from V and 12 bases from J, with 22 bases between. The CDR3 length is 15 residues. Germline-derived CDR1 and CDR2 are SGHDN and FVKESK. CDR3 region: CASSPTPRIVYPQFF. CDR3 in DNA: TGTGCCAGCAGCCCAACCCCTAGGATAGTCTATCCGCAGTTCTTC.

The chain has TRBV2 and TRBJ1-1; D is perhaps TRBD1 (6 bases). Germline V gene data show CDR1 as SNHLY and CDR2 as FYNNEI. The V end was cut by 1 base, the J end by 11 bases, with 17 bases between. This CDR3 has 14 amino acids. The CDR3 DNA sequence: TGTGCCAGCAGTGAAGAACTAGGGGGGGTTCACGCTTTCTTT. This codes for CASSEELGGVHAFF.

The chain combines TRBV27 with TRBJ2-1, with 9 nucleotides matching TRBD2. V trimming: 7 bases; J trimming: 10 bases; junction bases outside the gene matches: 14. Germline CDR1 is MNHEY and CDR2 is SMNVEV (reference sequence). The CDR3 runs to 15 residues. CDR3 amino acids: CASNTQLGGGEEQFF. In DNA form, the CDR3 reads TGTGCCAGCAACACCCAACTGGGCGGGGGGGAGGAGCAGTTCTTC.

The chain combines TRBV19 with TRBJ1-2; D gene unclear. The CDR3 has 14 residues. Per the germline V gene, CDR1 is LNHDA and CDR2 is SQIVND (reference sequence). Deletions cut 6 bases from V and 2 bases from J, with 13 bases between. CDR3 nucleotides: TGTGCCAGTAGACCGGACGAAAGAAACTATGGCTACACCTTC. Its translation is CASRPDERNYGYTF.

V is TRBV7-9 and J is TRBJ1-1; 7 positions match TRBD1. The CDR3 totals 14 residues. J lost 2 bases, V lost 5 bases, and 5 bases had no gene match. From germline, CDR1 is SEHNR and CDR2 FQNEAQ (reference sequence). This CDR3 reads CASSPGTENTEAFF. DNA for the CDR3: TGTGCCAGCAGCCCGGGGACAGAAAACACTGAAGCTTTCTTT.

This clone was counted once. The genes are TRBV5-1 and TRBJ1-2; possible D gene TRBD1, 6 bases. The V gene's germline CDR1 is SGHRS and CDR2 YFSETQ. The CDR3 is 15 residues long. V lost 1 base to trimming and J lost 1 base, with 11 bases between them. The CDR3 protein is CASSLSSGVNYGYTF. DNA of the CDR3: TGCGCCAGCAGCTTGAGCTCAGGGGTTAACTATGGCTACACCTTC.